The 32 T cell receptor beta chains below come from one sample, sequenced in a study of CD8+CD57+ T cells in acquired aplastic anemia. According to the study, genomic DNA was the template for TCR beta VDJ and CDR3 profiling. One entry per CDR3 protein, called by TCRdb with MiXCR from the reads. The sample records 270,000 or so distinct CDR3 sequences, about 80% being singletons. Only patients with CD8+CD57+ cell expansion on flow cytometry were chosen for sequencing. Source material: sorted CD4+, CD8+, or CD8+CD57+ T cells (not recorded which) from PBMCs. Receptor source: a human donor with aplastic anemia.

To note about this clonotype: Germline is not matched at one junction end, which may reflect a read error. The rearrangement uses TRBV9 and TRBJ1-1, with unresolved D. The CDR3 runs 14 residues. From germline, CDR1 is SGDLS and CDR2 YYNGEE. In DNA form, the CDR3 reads TGTGCCAGCAGCGAAGAGGGCTATCACATGGTAAACATCTTT. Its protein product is CASSEEGYHMVNIF.

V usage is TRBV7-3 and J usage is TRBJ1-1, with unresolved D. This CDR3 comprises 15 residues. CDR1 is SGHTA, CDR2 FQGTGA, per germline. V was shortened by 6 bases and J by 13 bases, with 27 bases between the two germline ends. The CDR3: CASSSSGRARYAVFF. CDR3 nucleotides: TGTGCCAGCAGTTCTAGTGGGAGGGCGCGATACGCAGTTTTCTTT. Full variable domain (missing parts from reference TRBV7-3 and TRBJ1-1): GAGVSQTPSNKVTEKGKYVELRCDPISGHTALYWYRQSLGQGPEFLIYFQGTGAADDSGLPNDRFFAVRPEGSVSTLKIQRTERGDSAVYLCASSSSGRARYAVFFGQGTRLTVV.

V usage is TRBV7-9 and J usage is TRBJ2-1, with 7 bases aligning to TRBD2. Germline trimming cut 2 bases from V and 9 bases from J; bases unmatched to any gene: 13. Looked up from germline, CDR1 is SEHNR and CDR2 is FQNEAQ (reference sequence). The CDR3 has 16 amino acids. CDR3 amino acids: CASSLQRGEGSVEQFF. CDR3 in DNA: TGTGCCAGCAGCTTACAAAGAGGGGAGGGGAGCGTTGAGCAGTTCTTC.

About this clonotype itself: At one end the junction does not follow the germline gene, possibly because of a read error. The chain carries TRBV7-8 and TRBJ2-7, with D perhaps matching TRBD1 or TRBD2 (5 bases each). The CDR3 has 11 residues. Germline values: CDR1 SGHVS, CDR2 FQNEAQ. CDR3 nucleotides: TGTGCCAGCAGCACGGGACGAATAAAGAACTTC. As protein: CASSTGRIKNF.

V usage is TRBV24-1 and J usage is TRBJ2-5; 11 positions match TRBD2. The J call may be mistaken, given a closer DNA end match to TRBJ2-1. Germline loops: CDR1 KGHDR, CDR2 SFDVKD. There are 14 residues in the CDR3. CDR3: CATGTSGSREEQFF. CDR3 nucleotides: TGTGCCACCGGGACTAGCGGAAGTCGGGAGGAGCAGTTCTTC.

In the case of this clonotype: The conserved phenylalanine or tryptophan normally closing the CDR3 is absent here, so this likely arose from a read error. CDR3: CASSIGGSYGANVLTS. The CDR3 DNA reads TGTGCCAGCAGCATAGGGGGCAGCTACGGGGCCAACGTCCTGACTTCC. The V and J genes are TRBV15 and TRBJ2-6; 7 bases map to TRBD1. Germline V CDR1 and CDR2: LNHNV, YYDKDF (reference sequence). This CDR3 contains 16 residues.

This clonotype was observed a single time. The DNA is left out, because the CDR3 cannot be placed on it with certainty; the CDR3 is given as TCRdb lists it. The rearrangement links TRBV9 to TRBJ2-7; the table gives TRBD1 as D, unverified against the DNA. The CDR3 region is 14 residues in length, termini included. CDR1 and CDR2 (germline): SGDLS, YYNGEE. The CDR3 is CASSAGSDTQYFDF.

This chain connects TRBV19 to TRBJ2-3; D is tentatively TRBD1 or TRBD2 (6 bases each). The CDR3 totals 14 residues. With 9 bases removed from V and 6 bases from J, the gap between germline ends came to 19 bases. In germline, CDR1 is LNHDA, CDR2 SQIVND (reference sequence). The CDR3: CASSQEGGPDTQYF. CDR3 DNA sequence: TGTGCCAGCAGCCAAGAGGGGGGTCCCGATACGCAGTATTTT.

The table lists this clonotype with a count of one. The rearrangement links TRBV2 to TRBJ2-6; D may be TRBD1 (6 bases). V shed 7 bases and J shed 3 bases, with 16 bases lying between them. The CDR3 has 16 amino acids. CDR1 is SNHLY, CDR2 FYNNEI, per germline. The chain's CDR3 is CASKRTASLGANVLTF. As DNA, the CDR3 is TGTGCCAGCAAAAGGACAGCCTCTCTTGGGGCCAACGTCCTGACTTTC.

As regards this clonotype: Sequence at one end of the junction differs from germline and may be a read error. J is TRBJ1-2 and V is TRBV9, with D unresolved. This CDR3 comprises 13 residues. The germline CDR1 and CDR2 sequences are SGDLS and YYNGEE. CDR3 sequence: CASPQDIPTMNSF. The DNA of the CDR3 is TGCGCCAGCCCGCAAGACATACCAACAATGAACAGCTTC.

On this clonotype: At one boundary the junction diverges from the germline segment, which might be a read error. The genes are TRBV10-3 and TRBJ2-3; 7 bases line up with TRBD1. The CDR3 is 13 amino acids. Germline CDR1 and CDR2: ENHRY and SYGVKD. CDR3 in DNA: TGTGCCAGCGGTGCTAGTGGCACAGGGGAGCAGTTTTTT. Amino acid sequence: CASGASGTGEQFF.

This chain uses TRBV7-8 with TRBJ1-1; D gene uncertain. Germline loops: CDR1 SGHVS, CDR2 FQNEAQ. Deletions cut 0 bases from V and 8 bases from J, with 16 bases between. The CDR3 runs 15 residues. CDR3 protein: CASSLAVGPDTEAFF. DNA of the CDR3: TGTGCCAGCAGCTTAGCGGTGGGTCCCGATACGGAAGCTTTCTTT.

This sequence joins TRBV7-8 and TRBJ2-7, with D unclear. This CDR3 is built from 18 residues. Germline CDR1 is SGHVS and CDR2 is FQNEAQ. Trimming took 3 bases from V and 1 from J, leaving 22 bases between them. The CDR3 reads CASSFHPDGAALSYEQYV. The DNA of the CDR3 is TGTGCCAGCAGCTTTCATCCAGACGGCGCTGCCCTTTCCTACGAGCAGTACGTC.

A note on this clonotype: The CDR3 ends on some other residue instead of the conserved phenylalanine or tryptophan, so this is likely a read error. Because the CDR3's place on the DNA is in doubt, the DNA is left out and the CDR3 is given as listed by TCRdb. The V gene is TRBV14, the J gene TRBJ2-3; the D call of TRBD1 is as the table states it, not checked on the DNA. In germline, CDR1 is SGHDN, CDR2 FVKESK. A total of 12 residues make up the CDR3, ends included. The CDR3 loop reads CASRVGGDEAFS.

The CDR3 region has the DNA TGTGCCAGCAGCTTAGGCGGAGGGGGCGGGGGTGAAGCGCAGTTCTTC. It specifies CASSLGGGGGGEAQFF. The chain employs TRBV7-8 and TRBJ2-1; the D call may be TRBD1 or TRBD2 (7 bases each). The germline gives CDR1 SGHVS, CDR2 FQNEAQ. Between the trimmed V and J ends, which lost 1 base and 12 bases, there was a span of 22 bases. The CDR3 consists of 16 residues.

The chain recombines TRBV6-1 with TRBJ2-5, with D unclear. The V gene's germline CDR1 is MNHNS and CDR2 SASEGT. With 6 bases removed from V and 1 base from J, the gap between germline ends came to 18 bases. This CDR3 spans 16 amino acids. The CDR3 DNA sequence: TGTGCCAGCAGGGAGTCGTCATTTTCATCCCAAGAGACCCAGTACTTC. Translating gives CASRESSFSSQETQYF.

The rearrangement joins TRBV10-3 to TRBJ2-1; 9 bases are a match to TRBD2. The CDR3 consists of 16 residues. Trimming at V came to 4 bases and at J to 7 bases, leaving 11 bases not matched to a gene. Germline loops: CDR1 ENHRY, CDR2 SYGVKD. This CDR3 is CAISGVRGGGGNEQFF. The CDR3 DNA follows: TGTGCCATCAGTGGTGTGCGGGGGGGGGGGGGAAATGAGCAGTTCTTC.

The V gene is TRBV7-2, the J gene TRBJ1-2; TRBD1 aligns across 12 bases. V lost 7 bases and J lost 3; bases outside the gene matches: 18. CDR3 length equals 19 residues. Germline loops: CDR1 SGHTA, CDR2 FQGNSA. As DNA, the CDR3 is TGTGCCAGCACCTACTCATCCCGAGGGACAGGGGGCGCCGACTATGGCTACACCTTC. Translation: CASTYSSRGTGGADYGYTF.

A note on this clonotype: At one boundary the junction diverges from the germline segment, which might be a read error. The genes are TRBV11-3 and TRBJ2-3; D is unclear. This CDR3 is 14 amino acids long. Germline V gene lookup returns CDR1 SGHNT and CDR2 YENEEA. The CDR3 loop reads CASSLDLSRNTEAF. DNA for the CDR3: TGTGCCAGCAGCTTAGATCTGAGTCGGAACACTGAAGCTTTT.

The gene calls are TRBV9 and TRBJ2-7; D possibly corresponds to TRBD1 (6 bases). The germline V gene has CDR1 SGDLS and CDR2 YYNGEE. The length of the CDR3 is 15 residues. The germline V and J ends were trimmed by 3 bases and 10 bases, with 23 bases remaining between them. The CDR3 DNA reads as TGTGCCAGCAGCGCCGAGGGACACGGTCACCAAAAACAGTACTTC. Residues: CASSAEGHGHQKQYF.

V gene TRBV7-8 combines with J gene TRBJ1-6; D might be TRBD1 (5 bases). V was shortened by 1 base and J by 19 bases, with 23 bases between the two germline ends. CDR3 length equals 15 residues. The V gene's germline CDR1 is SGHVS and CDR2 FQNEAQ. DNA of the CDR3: TGTGCCAGCAGCTTAGGCGGGGGTCACGATTCGCAGTTTCACTTT. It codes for CASSLGGGHDSQFHF.

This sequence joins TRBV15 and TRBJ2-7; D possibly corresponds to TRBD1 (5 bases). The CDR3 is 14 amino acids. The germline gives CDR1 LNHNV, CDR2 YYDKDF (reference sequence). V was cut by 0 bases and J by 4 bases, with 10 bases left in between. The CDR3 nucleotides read TGTGCCACCAGCAGAGAAAGGGGTTCTTACGAGCAGTACTTC. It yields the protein CATSRERGSYEQYF.

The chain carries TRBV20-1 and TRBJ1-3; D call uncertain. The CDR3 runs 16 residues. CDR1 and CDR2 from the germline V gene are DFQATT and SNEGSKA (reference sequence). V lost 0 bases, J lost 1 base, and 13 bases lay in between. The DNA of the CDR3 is TGCAGTGCTAGAGACAGAGACAAGGGATCTGGAAACACCATATATTTT. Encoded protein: CSARDRDKGSGNTIYF.

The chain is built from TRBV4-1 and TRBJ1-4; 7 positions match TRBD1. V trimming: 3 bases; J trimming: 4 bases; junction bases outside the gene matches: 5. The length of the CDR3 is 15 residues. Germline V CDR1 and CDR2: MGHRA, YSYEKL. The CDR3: CASSHRTGFNEKLFF. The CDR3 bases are TGCGCCAGCAGCCACCGGACAGGCTTTAATGAAAAACTGTTTTTT.

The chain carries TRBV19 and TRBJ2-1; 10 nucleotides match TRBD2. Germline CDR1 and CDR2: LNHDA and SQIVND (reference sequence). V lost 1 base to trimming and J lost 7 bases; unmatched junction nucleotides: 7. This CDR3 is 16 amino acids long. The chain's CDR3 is CASSIASGSGGNEQFF. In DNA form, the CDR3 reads TGTGCCAGTAGTATAGCTAGCGGGAGTGGGGGGAATGAGCAGTTCTTC.

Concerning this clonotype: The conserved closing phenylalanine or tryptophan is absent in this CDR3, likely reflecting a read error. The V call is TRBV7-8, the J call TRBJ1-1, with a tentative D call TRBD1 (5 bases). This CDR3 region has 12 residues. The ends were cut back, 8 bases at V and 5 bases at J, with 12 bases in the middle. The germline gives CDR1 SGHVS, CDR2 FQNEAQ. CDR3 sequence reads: CASRTGGTEAFY. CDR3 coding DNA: TGTGCCAGCCGAACAGGAGGGACTGAAGCTTTCTAT.

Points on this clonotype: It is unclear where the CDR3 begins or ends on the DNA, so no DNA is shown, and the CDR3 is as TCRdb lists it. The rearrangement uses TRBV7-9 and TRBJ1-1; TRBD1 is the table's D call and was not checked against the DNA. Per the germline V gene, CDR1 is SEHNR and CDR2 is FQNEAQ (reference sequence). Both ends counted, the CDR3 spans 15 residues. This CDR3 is CASSWGRGANSDYFF.

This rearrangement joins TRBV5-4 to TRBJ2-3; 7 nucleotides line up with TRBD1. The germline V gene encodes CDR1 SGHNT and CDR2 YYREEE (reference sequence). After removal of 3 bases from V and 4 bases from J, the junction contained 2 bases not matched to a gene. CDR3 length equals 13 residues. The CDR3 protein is CASSSTGSDTQYF. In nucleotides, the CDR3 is TGTGCCAGCAGCTCGACAGGGTCAGATACGCAGTATTTT.

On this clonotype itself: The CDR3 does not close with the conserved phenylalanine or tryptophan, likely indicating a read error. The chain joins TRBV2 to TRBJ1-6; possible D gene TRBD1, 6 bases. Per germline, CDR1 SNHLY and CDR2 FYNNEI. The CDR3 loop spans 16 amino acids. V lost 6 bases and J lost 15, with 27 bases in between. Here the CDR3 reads CASRDGGTYNQYFLHC. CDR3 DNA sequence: TGTGCCAGCAGGGACGGGGGCACCTATAATCAGTATTTCCTCCACTGT.

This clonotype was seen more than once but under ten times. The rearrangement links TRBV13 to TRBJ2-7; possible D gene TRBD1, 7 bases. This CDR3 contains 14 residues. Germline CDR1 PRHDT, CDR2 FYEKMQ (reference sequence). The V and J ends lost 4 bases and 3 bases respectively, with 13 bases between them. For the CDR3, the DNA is TGTGCCAGCAGCTCAACAGGGGAGGACTACGAGCAGTACTTC. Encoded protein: CASSSTGEDYEQYF.

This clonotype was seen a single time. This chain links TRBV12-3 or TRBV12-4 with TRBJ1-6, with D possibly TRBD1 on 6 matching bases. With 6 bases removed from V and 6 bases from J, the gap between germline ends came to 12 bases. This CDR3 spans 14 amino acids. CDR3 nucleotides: TGTGCCAGCAGAAAGGGGGGGTTTAATTCACCCCTCCACTTT. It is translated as CASRKGGFNSPLHF.

CDR3 nucleotides: TGTGCCAGCAGCTTCGGTCTGACAGGGAACACTGAATTTTTCTTT. This translates into CASSFGLTGNTEFFF. V usage is TRBV2 and J usage is TRBJ1-1; 7 bases align to TRBD1. CDR3 length: 15 amino acids. CDR1 is SNHLY and CDR2 is FYNNEI in the germline V gene. Unmatched junction bases numbered 20, after V lost 6 bases and J lost 13 bases.